Sequencing of this T cell receptor (beta chain) was carried out in a study of control samples from healthy donors and cancer patients. The data were produced by immunoSEQ multiplex PCR, yet TCRdb's version contains in-frame clones alone and is incomplete. Counted here are approximately 150,000 clones, 94% occurring once; the ten biggest clones make up around 13%. The CDR3 has 15 amino acids. Germline values: CDR1 SEHNR, CDR2 FQNEAQ (reference sequence). V was pared by 2 bases and J by 8 bases, with 13 bases between. The chain recombines TRBV7-9 with TRBJ1-6; TRBD1 is a possible D gene (5 bases). The origin of this receptor is a middle-aged man in good health. The sample taken for sequencing was blood. CDR3 coding DNA: TGTGCCAGCAGCTTAAAACTCCGGGGGGATTCACCCCTCCACTTT. Translation gives CASSLKLRGDSPLHF. Combining the CDR3 with reference TRBV7-9 and TRBJ1-6 gives the whole variable domain DTGVSQNPRHKITKRGQNVTFRCDPISEHNRLYWYRQTLGQGPEFLTYFQNEAQLEKSRLLSDRFSAERPKGSFSTLEIQRTEQGDSAMYLCASSLKLRGDSPLHFGNGTRLTVT.